What follows are 16 T cell receptor beta chains derived from one specimen sequenced in a study of blood T cells in healthy people across ages. A second 7 to 11 cycle PCR used barcoded and J-beta primers. TCRdb itself ran the 5' RACE reads through MiXCR, one entry per CDR3 protein. The sample carries about 1.6 million distinct CDR3 sequences, about 32% recorded once. The sequenced material came from blood. The receptors were gathered from a woman between 25 and 40 years old in good health.

The J gene is TRBJ2-7, the V gene TRBV5-1; D could derive from TRBD1 or TRBD2 (5 bases each). This CDR3 contains 13 residues. The V end was cut by 3 bases, the J end by 3 bases, with 10 bases between. The germline V gene has CDR1 SGHRS and CDR2 YFSETQ. CDR3 sequence: CASSSGRFYEQYF. The DNA for the CDR3 is TGCGCCAGCAGCTCGGGACGGTTCTACGAGCAGTACTTC.

The chain joins TRBV28 to TRBJ1-1, with D hard to call. Per the germline V gene, CDR1 is MDHEN and CDR2 is SYDVKM. V was clipped by 2 bases and J by 7 bases, with 14 bases between them. CDR3 size: 14 residues. CDR3 in DNA: TGTGCCAGCAGTTTACGCGAGAGTAGAATTGAAGCTTTCTTT. This sequence encodes CASSLRESRIEAFF. Full variable domain (missing parts from reference TRBV28 and TRBJ1-1): DVKVTQSSRYLVKRTGEKVFLECVQDMDHENMFWYRQDPGLGLRLIYFSYDVKMKEKGDIPEGYSVSREKKERFSLILESASTNQTSMYLCASSLRESRIEAFFGQGTRLTVV.

This clonotype was detected once. The chain carries TRBV5-6 and TRBJ2-3; D is perhaps TRBD2 (5 bases). Germline assignment: CDR1 SGHDT and CDR2 YYEEEE. The germline V and J ends were trimmed by 5 bases and 7 bases, with 17 bases remaining between them. The CDR3 length is 14 residues. CDR3 residues: CASSLRGNENTQYF. The DNA of the CDR3 is TGTGCCAGCAGTTTGCGAGGGAATGAAAATACGCAGTATTTT.

V gene TRBV6-1 combines with J gene TRBJ2-3; unclear D gene. CDR3 length: 16 amino acids. CDR1 is MNHNS, CDR2 SASEGT, per germline. V lost 2 bases and J lost 0, with 12 bases in between. The CDR3 region has the DNA TGTGCCAGCAGTGAATTCAGCGCTGGGAGCACAGATACGCAGTATTTT. It yields the protein CASSEFSAGSTDTQYF.

The chain uses TRBV7-9 and TRBJ2-3, with unresolved D. This CDR3 has 13 amino acids. Trimming cost V 8 bases and J 7 bases, with 16 bases left between them. Germline lookup yields CDR1 SEHNR and CDR2 FQNEAQ (reference sequence). The CDR3 here is CASGSDGRNTQYF. The CDR3 coding sequence is TGTGCCAGCGGTTCGGACGGCAGGAATACGCAGTATTTT.

In DNA form, the CDR3 reads TGTGCCAGCAACATAACAGGGACGCGGACTGAAGCTTTCTTT. The encoded protein is CASNITGTRTEAFF. This chain uses TRBV21-1 with TRBJ1-1; the table's D call TRBD1 went unverified against the DNA. TRBV21-1 is shown as a pseudogene. The CDR3 consists of 14 residues.

V usage is TRBV7-9 and J usage is TRBJ1-5; no clear D. The CDR3 length is 13 residues. The V gene's germline CDR1 is SEHNR and CDR2 FQNEAQ (reference sequence). The germline V and J ends were trimmed by 1 base and 6 bases, with 7 bases remaining between them. This CDR3 is CASSLDFGQPQHF. The CDR3 coding sequence is TGTGCCAGCAGCTTAGATTTCGGTCAGCCCCAGCATTTT.

This clonotype was observed at least ten times. V gene TRBV20-1 combines with J gene TRBJ2-5, with D unclear. Trimming removed 5 bases at V and 5 bases at J, with 15 bases between. From germline, CDR1 is DFQATT and CDR2 SNEGSKA (reference sequence). This CDR3 spans 13 amino acids. The chain's CDR3 is CSARSRPGETQYF. CDR3 sequence (DNA): TGCAGTGCTCGATCAAGACCCGGGGAGACCCAGTACTTC.

The chain has TRBV3-1 and TRBJ1-2; possibly TRBD1 for D (6 bases). Germline loops: CDR1 LGHDT, CDR2 YNNKEL (reference sequence). The CDR3 totals 14 residues. V was shortened by 3 bases and J by 4 bases, with 12 bases between the two germline ends. CDR3 loop: CASSHQDRFYGYTF. CDR3 coding DNA: TGTGCCAGCAGCCATCAGGACAGATTCTATGGCTACACCTTC.

The V call is TRBV20-1, the J call TRBJ1-1; no clear D gene. The CDR3 extends over 12 amino acids. In germline, CDR1 is DFQATT, CDR2 SNEGSKA (reference sequence). Trimming stripped 3 bases from V and 3 bases from J, with 8 bases between. CDR3 region: CSASLRYTEAFF. The DNA for the CDR3 is TGCAGTGCTAGTTTGAGGTACACTGAAGCTTTCTTT.

This chain joins TRBV5-1 and TRBJ1-1, with TRBD1 matching over 7 bases. CDR1 SGHRS and CDR2 YFSETQ come from the germline V gene. This CDR3 is 17 amino acids long. The J segment lost 5 bases and the V segment lost 1 base, leaving 14 bases of the junction unmatched. CDR3 DNA sequence: TGCGCCAGCAGCTTGAGGCCAGGGGGGGCGTCCATGACTGAAGCTTTCTTT. Protein sequence: CASSLRPGGASMTEAFF. Drawing the rest from reference TRBV5-1 and TRBJ1-1, the complete variable domain is KAGVTQTPRYLIKTRGQQVTLSCSPISGHRSVSWYQQTPGQGLQFLFEYFSETQRNKGNFPGRFSGRQFSNSRSEMNVSTLELGDSALYLCASSLRPGGASMTEAFFGQGTRLTVV.

This clonotype appeared a single time. V usage is TRBV4-1 and J usage is TRBJ1-2; the D gene is possibly TRBD1 (5 bases). The CDR3 loop spans 14 amino acids. The V gene's germline CDR1 is MGHRA and CDR2 YSYEKL. V lost 2 bases to trimming and J lost 8 bases, with 15 bases between them. CDR3 sequence: CASSQQSRGGGYTF. CDR3 nucleotides: TGCGCCAGCAGCCAACAATCTAGGGGTGGAGGCTACACCTTC.

Here the CDR3 reads CSVEKFVGTDTQYF. In DNA, the CDR3 is TGCAGCGTTGAAAAGTTTGTGGGCACAGATACGCAGTATTTT. The chain links TRBV29-1 to TRBJ2-3; D not certain. Germline values: CDR1 SQVTM, CDR2 ANQGSEA. The CDR3 is 14 residues long. Deletions cut 2 bases from V and 1 base from J, with 10 bases between.

This clonotype came up a few times. This chain links TRBV11-1 with TRBJ1-2; TRBD1 is a possible D gene (5 bases). Trimming pared 5 bases from V and 6 bases from J, leaving 16 bases between. CDR3 length: 14 residues. Germline lookup yields CDR1 SGHAT and CDR2 FQDESV (reference sequence). This chain's CDR3 is CASSPPIRGDGYTF. The CDR3 coding sequence is TGTGCCAGCAGCCCCCCCATCCGAGGGGATGGCTACACCTTC.

The chain has TRBV3-1 and TRBJ2-7, with D unclear. The CDR3 is made up of 15 amino acids. Trimming cost V 3 bases and J 2 bases, with 14 bases left between them. Germline CDR1 reads LGHDT; CDR2 reads YNNKEL (reference sequence). CDR3 coding DNA: TGTGCCAGCAGCCATGAAAGACTTTTCCCCTACGAGCAGTACTTC. Residues: CASSHERLFPYEQYF.

This clonotype was found a few times. The chain links TRBV12-3 or TRBV12-4 to TRBJ1-5, with D unclear. This CDR3 spans 12 amino acids. V gave up 6 bases and J gave up 6 bases, with 9 bases separating them. CDR3 nucleotide sequence: TGTGCCAGCAGCCCCGCCGTTCAGCCCCAGCATTTT. Residues: CASSPAVQPQHF.